These 14 T cell receptor beta chains were sequenced from one sample in a study of metastatic and nonmetastatic thyroid tumors (dated by TCRdb to the early 2020s). Before undergoing thyroid surgery, none of the patients had been given any kind of treatment. The method behind the library was PCR. The sequencing machine was an Illumina HiSeq 4000. TCRdb itself trimmed the public reads at Q25 with fastp, ran MiXCR and retained productive beta chains. The sample records just under 60,000 clones, around 16% of which are singletons. Clones ranked in the top ten supply roughly a tenth of the sample. The sequencing input was blood. The source is a male donor with papillary thyroid cancer or a benign thyroid nodule (not recorded which). Some clones in this sample may be carry-over from other donors' samples.

As regards this clone: A much bigger clone sits one base away, suggesting this may be a read error. V and J are TRBV20-1 and TRBJ2-5, with 13 bases that match TRBD2. V lost 5 bases to trimming and J lost 5 bases; unmatched junction nucleotides: 14. Germline V lookup: CDR1 DFQATT, CDR2 SNEGSKA (reference sequence). This CDR3 spans 17 amino acids. CDR3 sequence: CSAPVLAGGPVEETQYF. The CDR3 DNA is TGCAGTGCTCCAGTACTAGCGGGAGGGCCGGTGGAGGAGACCCAGTACTTC.

The chain employs TRBV10-3 and TRBJ2-3; D ambiguous. The CDR3 has 14 amino acids. Trimming took 4 bases from V and 1 from J, leaving 9 bases between them. The germline gives CDR1 ENHRY, CDR2 SYGVKD. The CDR3 reads CAISGEMRTDTQYF. The CDR3 DNA reads TGTGCCATCAGTGGGGAAATGCGCACAGATACGCAGTATTTT.

This rearrangement joins TRBV7-2 to TRBJ2-1, with D unresolved. The V gene's germline CDR1 is SGHTA and CDR2 FQGNSA. Deletions cut 1 base from V and 3 bases from J, with 4 bases between. There are 13 residues in the CDR3. CDR3 region: CASSLDSYNEQFF. CDR3 in DNA: TGTGCCAGCAGCTTAGACAGCTACAATGAGCAGTTCTTC.

This clone was found many times. V usage is TRBV6-4 and J usage is TRBJ2-1, with 10 bases identical to TRBD2. This CDR3 is 15 amino acids long. With V trimmed by 6 bases and J by 9 bases, 11 bases remained unmatched. The germline V gene has CDR1 MRHNA and CDR2 SNTAGT. CDR3 nucleotide sequence: TGTGCCAGCAGCGAGAGCGGGGGGGCCTCCGGTGAGCAGTTCTTC. Its translation: CASSESGGASGEQFF.

This chain links TRBV5-1 with TRBJ2-7; 7 bases fit TRBD2. The CDR3 sequence is 16 residues long. Trimming at V came to 0 bases and at J to 5 bases, leaving 11 bases not matched to a gene. Germline loops: CDR1 SGHRS, CDR2 YFSETQ. The CDR3 sequence is CASSLGYTGGRDEQYV. The CDR3 DNA sequence: TGCGCCAGCAGCTTGGGGTATACGGGAGGCCGCGACGAGCAGTACGTC.

This clone has a count of ten or more. This sequence joins TRBV2 and TRBJ2-1; maybe TRBD2 (6 bases). V lost 7 bases and J lost 1, with 11 bases in between. Germline-derived CDR1 and CDR2 are SNHLY and FYNNEI. This CDR3 region has 14 residues. The CDR3 protein is CASILAVSYNEQFF. In DNA form, the CDR3 reads TGTGCCAGCATTTTAGCGGTGTCCTACAATGAGCAGTTCTTC. The whole variable domain, filled in from reference TRBV2 and TRBJ2-1, reads EPEVTQTPSHQVTQMGQEVILRCVPISNHLYFYWYRQILGQKVEFLVSFYNNEISEKSEIFDDQFSVERPDGSNFTLKIRSTKLEDSAMYFCASILAVSYNEQFFGPGTRLTVL.

V usage is TRBV11-1 and J usage is TRBJ2-2, with D unresolved. The CDR3 loop spans 16 amino acids. V was clipped by 5 bases and J by 3 bases, with 16 bases between them. Germline values: CDR1 SGHAT, CDR2 FQDESV (reference sequence). CDR3 sequence reads: CASSPSLIKYTGELFF. CDR3 sequence (DNA): TGTGCCAGCAGCCCGTCTTTGATAAAGTACACCGGGGAGCTGTTTTTT.

This clone was counted at least ten times. The V call is TRBV28, the J call TRBJ1-5, with no clear D. This CDR3 has 14 residues. Between the trimmed V and J ends, which lost 6 bases and 0 bases, there was a span of 9 bases. Looked up from germline, CDR1 is MDHEN and CDR2 is SYDVKM. DNA for the CDR3: TGTGCCAGCAGCCGCGGCCATAGCAATCAGCCCCAGCATTTT. This gives the protein CASSRGHSNQPQHF.

The DNA for the CDR3 is TGCAGTGCTAGATATAGCAATCAGCCCCAGCATTTT. The encoded protein is CSARYSNQPQHF. V is TRBV20-1 and J is TRBJ1-5; D unresolved. Trimming took off 2 bases at V and 0 bases at J, with 2 bases between the two ends. The germline V gene has CDR1 DFQATT and CDR2 SNEGSKA (reference sequence). The CDR3 runs 12 residues.

In this sample, this clone turned up many times. The chain combines TRBV20-1 with TRBJ2-7; maybe TRBD2 (5 bases). Deletions cut 0 bases from V and 2 bases from J, with 11 bases between. The germline V gene encodes CDR1 DFQATT and CDR2 SNEGSKA (reference sequence). The CDR3 has 14 residues. This CDR3 reads CSARDETRTYEQYV. The CDR3 nucleotides read TGCAGTGCTAGAGATGAAACTAGAACCTACGAGCAGTACGTC.

This clone was observed a handful of times. A read error may explain this, as a much larger clone is one base away. V and J are TRBV18 and TRBJ2-3; possibly TRBD1 or TRBD2 for D (5 bases each). Germline V gene sequence: CDR1 KGHSH, CDR2 LQKENI. CDR3 length equals 15 residues. DNA for the CDR3: TGTGCCAACTCACCCGGGACCTTAACAACAGATACGCAGTATTTT. It yields the protein CANSPGTLTTDTQYF.

A few counts support this clone. This chain connects TRBV12-3 or TRBV12-4 to TRBJ1-2; 8 bases agree with TRBD1. The CDR3 covers 15 residues. V was clipped by 3 bases and J by 10 bases; unmatched bases: 13. CDR3 bases: TGTGCCAGCAGTTTCCCCTCAGGGGGCGACTATTTCTACACCTTC. Translating it yields CASSFPSGGDYFYTF.

In regard to this clone: This clone may be a read error of a much larger clone one base away. The rearrangement links TRBV5-4 to TRBJ2-5; 7 nucleotides match TRBD2. The CDR3 totals 17 residues. The V segment lost 2 bases and the J segment 6 bases; nucleotides outside the gene matches: 16. Germline V gives CDR1 SGHNT, CDR2 YYREEE (reference sequence). CDR3 region: CASSLMGGGGSVKTQYF. CDR3 nucleotide sequence: TGTGCCAGCAGCTTAATGGGTGGCGGGGGTTCCGTAAAGACCCAGTACTTC.

This clone has ten or more counts. The chain uses TRBV18 and TRBJ2-3, with 8 nucleotides matching TRBD1. Losses at the gene ends were 3 bases for V and 2 bases for J; bases not matched to a gene: 7. This CDR3 is 16 amino acids long. Germline CDR1 KGHSH, CDR2 LQKENI. The CDR3 is CASSPAGTGITDTQYF. The CDR3 region has the DNA TGTGCCAGCTCACCCGCCGGGACAGGAATCACAGATACGCAGTATTTT.